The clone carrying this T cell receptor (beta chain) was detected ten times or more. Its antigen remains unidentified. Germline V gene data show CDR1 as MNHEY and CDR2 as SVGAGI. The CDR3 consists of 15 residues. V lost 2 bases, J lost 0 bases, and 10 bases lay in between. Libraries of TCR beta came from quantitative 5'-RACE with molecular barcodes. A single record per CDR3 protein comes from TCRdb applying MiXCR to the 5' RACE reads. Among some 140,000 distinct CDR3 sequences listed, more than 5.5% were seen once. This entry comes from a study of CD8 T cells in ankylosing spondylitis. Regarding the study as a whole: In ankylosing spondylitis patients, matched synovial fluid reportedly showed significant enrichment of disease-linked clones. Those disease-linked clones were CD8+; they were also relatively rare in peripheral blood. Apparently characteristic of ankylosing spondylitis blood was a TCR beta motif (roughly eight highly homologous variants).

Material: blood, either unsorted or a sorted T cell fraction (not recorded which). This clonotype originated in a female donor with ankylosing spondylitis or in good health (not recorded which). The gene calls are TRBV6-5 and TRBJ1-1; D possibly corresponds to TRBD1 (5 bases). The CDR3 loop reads CASSYVGGMNTEAFF. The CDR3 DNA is TGTGCCAGCAGTTACGTCGGGGGTATGAACACTGAAGCTTTCTTT.